This T cell receptor (beta chain) derives from a study of blood T cell repertoires in COVID-19. The overall study: In each case, the material was cDNA or gDNA derived from T cells, B-cell-depleted T cells, or PBMCs.

The CDR3 extends over 17 amino acids. The germline V gene encodes CDR1 SGHKS and CDR2 YYEKEE (reference sequence). Trimming removed 5 bases from V and 1 base from J; junction bases left unmatched: 10. Study processing details: Nucleated cell counts were estimated from reference gene primer amplification. Produced via immunoSEQ multiplex PCR; TCRdb's table is partial and in-frame only. The V and J calls and clone size were taken over from that table, and D and trimming were inferred from the DNA. This sample carries about 370,000 clones, about 90% of them seen once, and the ten largest clones take roughly 10%. Enrolled during active infection, Seattle patients were then followed longitudinally.

The specimen was peripheral blood. The TCR originated in a woman in her thirties with COVID-19, enrolled during active disease. V and J are TRBV5-5 and TRBJ2-2; 8 nucleotides line up with TRBD1. For the CDR3, the DNA is TGTGCCAGCAGTTGGCCCAACAGGGGGAGGAACACCGGGGAGCTGTTTTTT. Protein sequence: CASSWPNRGRNTGELFF. The full variable domain, completed using reference TRBV5-5 and TRBJ2-2, is DAGVTQSPTHLIKTRGQQVTLRCSPISGHKSVSWYQQVLGQGPQFIFQYYEKEERGRGNFPDRFSARQFPNYSSELNVNALLLGDSALYLCASSWPNRGRNTGELFFGEGSRLTVL.